One and the same sample provided the 15 T cell receptor beta chains below, sequenced in a study of identifying expanded T cells in peripheral blood (dated by TCRdb to the late 2010s). Receptors were amplified or captured by the immunoSEQ multiplex PCR assay. TCRdb mirrors the immuneACCESS table, restricted to in-frame sequences. Some clones are absent from its copies; in checked studies, under half trace to an unresolved V gene, and the reason for the others is unknown. Within this sample are tens of thousands of clones, with about 83% of them counted one time only. The ten largest clonotypes hold 19% of the sample. Specimen: blood. All receptors derive from a person aged 18 to 70 in good health.

The chain couples TRBV30 to TRBJ2-3, with D hard to call. V was pared by 0 bases and J by 3 bases, with 7 bases between. CDR3 length: 13 residues. The germline V gene has CDR1 GTSNPN and CDR2 SVGIG (reference sequence). The CDR3 here is CAWSVRVTDTQYF. The CDR3 DNA follows: TGTGCCTGGAGTGTACGGGTAACAGATACGCAGTATTTT.

This chain joins TRBV5-6 and TRBJ2-1; D might be TRBD1 (6 bases). Between the trimmed V and J ends, which lost 0 bases and 0 bases, there was a span of 16 bases. Germline V lookup: CDR1 SGHDT, CDR2 YYEEEE. The CDR3 is 18 amino acids. CDR3 in DNA: TGTGCCAGCAGCTTGGCGGTGGCAGGGACAAGCTCCTACAATGAGCAGTTCTTC. Its translation is CASSLAVAGTSSYNEQFF.

This chain links TRBV7-2 with TRBJ2-3; D gene uncertain. The CDR3 loop spans 14 amino acids. Germline CDR1 is SGHTA and CDR2 is FQGNSA. Between the trimmed V and J ends, which lost 4 bases and 0 bases, there was a span of 8 bases. The CDR3 loop reads CASSSSTSTDTQYF. CDR3 in DNA: TGTGCCAGCAGCTCCAGTACGAGCACAGATACGCAGTATTTT.

The genes are TRBV19 and TRBJ1-5, with 9 positions matching TRBD1. With 1 base clipped from V and 9 bases from J, the junction kept 7 bases outside the gene matches. Germline V gives CDR1 LNHDA, CDR2 SQIVND (reference sequence). The CDR3 totals 15 residues. CDR3 DNA: TGTGCCAGTAGTATAGGGGGACAGGGTAGGAGGCCCCAGCATTTT. It is translated as CASSIGGQGRRPQHF.

This rearrangement joins TRBV6-1 to TRBJ2-7; possibly TRBD2 for D (6 bases). Germline loops: CDR1 MNHNS, CDR2 SASEGT. The CDR3 contains 14 residues. V lost 10 bases and J 0 bases, leaving 16 bases between the germline ends. The CDR3 nucleotides are TGTGCCACCGCGAGCGGGTCAAGCTCCTACGAGCAGTACGTC. Protein product: CATASGSSSYEQYV.

This chain links TRBV4-1 with TRBJ2-2; D call uncertain. Germline V gene lookup returns CDR1 MGHRA and CDR2 YSYEKL. V dropped 2 bases and J dropped 8 bases, with 6 bases sitting between them. This CDR3 spans 12 amino acids. CDR3 bases: TGCGCCAGCAGCCAAAGGATGGGGGAGCTGTTTTTT. Protein: CASSQRMGELFF.

This clone has only a few counts. V is TRBV5-1 and J is TRBJ1-6; unclear D gene. This CDR3 has 15 amino acids. The germline gives CDR1 SGHRS, CDR2 YFSETQ. The ends were cut back, 4 bases at V and 0 bases at J, with 8 bases in the middle. The chain's CDR3 is CASSPEGSYNSPLHF. CDR3 bases: TGCGCCAGCAGCCCGGAAGGCTCCTATAATTCACCCCTCCACTTT. Using reference TRBV5-1 and TRBJ1-6 for the parts outside the CDR3, the full variable domain is KAGVTQTPRYLIKTRGQQVTLSCSPISGHRSVSWYQQTPGQGLQFLFEYFSETQRNKGNFPGRFSGRQFSNSRSEMNVSTLELGDSALYLCASSPEGSYNSPLHFGNGTRLTVT.

The chain carries TRBV5-1 and TRBJ2-3, with TRBD2 matching over 10 bases. The CDR3 is 14 residues long. Germline V CDR1 and CDR2: SGHRS, YFSETQ. The V segment lost 3 bases and the J segment 3 bases; nucleotides outside the gene matches: 1. Here the CDR3 reads CASSWGLATDTQYF. For the CDR3, the DNA is TGCGCCAGCAGCTGGGGACTAGCGACAGATACGCAGTATTTT.

The V and J genes are TRBV9 and TRBJ2-1; TRBD2 agrees at 8 bases. In germline, CDR1 is SGDLS, CDR2 YYNGEE. Trimming took 3 bases from V and 9 from J; bases not matched to a gene: 11. The CDR3 has 15 residues. The CDR3 reads CASSGSGTPTREQFF. The CDR3, as DNA: TGTGCCAGCAGCGGTAGCGGGACCCCCACACGTGAGCAGTTCTTC.

This rearrangement joins TRBV29-1 to TRBJ2-5; no reliable D call. Trimming left V 7 bases short and J 5 bases short, with 17 bases between. Germline CDR1 SQVTM, CDR2 ANQGSEA. This CDR3 has 13 amino acids. CDR3 protein: CSATQTGRETQYF. The CDR3 coding sequence is TGCAGCGCTACACAAACTGGCAGGGAGACCCAGTACTTC.

This clone has more than one count but fewer than ten. The chain uses TRBV2 and TRBJ1-2, with 10 nucleotides matching TRBD1. Unmatched junction bases numbered 4, after V lost 10 bases and J lost 8 bases. This CDR3 spans 11 amino acids. Germline V CDR1 and CDR2: SNHLY, FYNNEI. The DNA for the CDR3 is TGTGCCACGACAGGGGGCAAAGGCTACACCTTC. Translated: CATTGGKGYTF. Full variable domain (rest looked up from reference TRBV2 and TRBJ1-2): EPEVTQTPSHQVTQMGQEVILRCVPISNHLYFYWYRQILGQKVEFLVSFYNNEISEKSEIFDDQFSVERPDGSNFTLKIRSTKLEDSAMYFCATTGGKGYTFGSGTRLTVV.

The CDR3 nucleotides are TGTGCCTGGAGTTCGGGCCCGACCGAGCAGTACTTC. It codes for CAWSSGPTEQYF. V gene TRBV30 combines with J gene TRBJ2-7; D ambiguous. The germline V and J ends were trimmed by 2 bases and 6 bases, with 11 bases remaining between them. The CDR3 is made up of 12 amino acids. Germline lookup yields CDR1 GTSNPN and CDR2 SVGIG (reference sequence).

This chain joins TRBV2 and TRBJ1-1; TRBD1 matches at 7 bases. The CDR3 totals 13 residues. CDR1 is SNHLY and CDR2 is FYNNEI in the germline V gene. The V gene end was trimmed by 4 bases and the J gene end by 11 bases; junction bases not matched to a gene: 10. The CDR3 DNA sequence: TGTGCCAGCAGTGGGGACAGCCAGAAAGGGGCTTTCTTT. This codes for CASSGDSQKGAFF.

Here the CDR3 DNA reads TGTGCCAGCAGCTTGTACGACCACAGGGGTCAATCACCCCTCCACTTT. Translation gives CASSLYDHRGQSPLHF. This sequence joins TRBV5-6 and TRBJ1-6; TRBD1 matches 7 bases. Germline assignment: CDR1 SGHDT and CDR2 YYEEEE. The CDR3 is 16 residues long. The ends lost 1 base at V and 10 bases at J; junction bases unmatched: 11.

This chain links TRBV18 with TRBJ2-1, with 15 bases aligning to TRBD2. CDR1 and CDR2 (germline): KGHSH, LQKENI. V lost 5 bases, J lost 4 bases, and 6 bases stayed unmatched. The CDR3 covers 17 residues. The CDR3 nucleotides read TGTGCCAGCTCATCATGGACTAGCGGGGGGGCGTACAATGAGCAGTTCTTC. The encoded protein is CASSSWTSGGAYNEQFF. Together with reference TRBV18 and TRBJ2-1, the CDR3 gives the full variable domain: NAGVMQNPRHLVRRRGQEARLRCSPMKGHSHVYWYRQLPEEGLKFMVYLQKENIIDESGMPKERFSAEFPKEGPSILRIQQVVRGDSAAYFCASSSWTSGGAYNEQFFGPGTRLTVL.